The 22 T cell receptor beta chains reported below all come from one sample, sequenced in a study of blood T cells in healthy people across ages. The authors ran a second PCR of about 6 to 11 cycles using a sample-barcoded 5' primer and a J-beta primer mix. MiXCR was run by TCRdb on the 5' RACE reads, yielding one entry per CDR3 protein. The data show approximately 810,000 distinct CDR3 sequences, about 28% seen once. The sequencing sample was made of blood. These receptors originate from a woman at least 80 years old in good health.

The J gene is TRBJ2-2, the V gene TRBV9; TRBD2 agrees at 8 bases. The CDR3 has 15 amino acids. The trim removed 6 bases at V and 2 bases at J, leaving 6 bases unmatched. Germline V gives CDR1 SGDLS, CDR2 YYNGEE. DNA for the CDR3: TGTGCCAGCAATGCCGGGACTAGAAACACCGGGGAGCTGTTTTTT. It specifies CASNAGTRNTGELFF.

In the case of this clonotype: Compared with germline, one end of the junction differs, possibly owing to a read error. J is TRBJ2-3 and V is TRBV12-3 or TRBV12-4; D call uncertain. The CDR3 has 14 amino acids. The CDR3: CASTYGVGTDTQYF. In DNA, the CDR3 is TGTGCCAGCACATATGGAGTGGGAACAGATACGCAATATTTT.

This clonotype was seen many times. The chain recombines TRBV20-1 with TRBJ2-3; 12 bases agree with TRBD2. V was clipped by 4 bases and J by 2 bases; unmatched bases: 4. The CDR3 is 15 residues long. From germline, CDR1 is DFQATT and CDR2 SNEGSKA (reference sequence). The CDR3 here is CSAILAGGNTDTQYF. CDR3 nucleotides: TGCAGTGCTATCCTAGCGGGGGGGAACACAGATACGCAGTATTTT.

This clonotype was counted many times. This rearrangement joins TRBV6-2 or TRBV6-3 to TRBJ2-4, with a tentative D call TRBD2 (6 bases). The germline V gene has CDR1 MNHEY and CDR2 SVGEGT. Trimming took 0 bases from V and 7 from J, leaving 10 bases between them. This CDR3 is 14 amino acids long. The CDR3 DNA follows: TGTGCCAGCAGTTACTCGATGGGGAGGAACATTCAGTACTTC. Its protein product is CASSYSMGRNIQYF.

This clonotype has only a few counts. The genes are TRBV30 and TRBJ2-5, with a weak D call TRBD2 (5 bases). CDR3 length: 15 amino acids. Germline values: CDR1 GTSNPN, CDR2 SVGIG (reference sequence). Trimming shortened V by 0 bases and J by 5 bases, and 16 bases separated the two germline ends. CDR3 nucleotides: TGTGCCTGGAGTGTACGGGTCGGGAATCGGGAGACCCAGTACTTC. It encodes CAWSVRVGNRETQYF.

This clonotype was found many times. Here the CDR3 reads CASKLQGGSSDTQYF. CDR3 DNA sequence: TGCGCCAGCAAACTCCAGGGTGGTAGCAGTGATACGCAGTATTTT. The J gene is TRBJ2-3, the V gene TRBV5-1; weak D call: TRBD1 (5 bases). Germline V CDR1 and CDR2: SGHRS, YFSETQ. This CDR3 region has 15 residues. V lost 6 bases and J 6 bases, leaving 20 bases between the germline ends.

As concerns this clonotype: Since a much larger clone is just one base distant, this may be a read error. The CDR3: CGVEGVQGTYEQYF. The CDR3 coding sequence is TGCGGCGTTGAAGGGGTACAGGGGACCTACGAGCAGTACTTC. The chain links TRBV29-1 to TRBJ2-7, with TRBD1 matching over 7 bases. This CDR3 is 14 amino acids long. Germline V lookup: CDR1 SQVTM, CDR2 ANQGSEA.

This clonotype showed up many times. CDR3 residues: CSASRTGGFGYTF. The CDR3 DNA sequence: TGCAGTGCTAGTAGGACAGGGGGATTTGGCTACACCTTC. The rearrangement links TRBV20-1 to TRBJ1-2; 10 bases align to TRBD1. Germline lookup yields CDR1 DFQATT and CDR2 SNEGSKA (reference sequence). The junction had 5 bases not matched to a gene; V was cut back by 3 bases and J by 7 bases. This CDR3 contains 13 residues.

Notes on this clonotype: This could be a read error, since a much larger clone is one nucleotide away. V usage is TRBV20-1 and J usage is TRBJ2-5, with 7 bases fitting TRBD1. V was clipped by 6 bases and J by 5 bases; unmatched bases: 9. CDR3 length: 13 amino acids. Per germline, CDR1 DFQATT and CDR2 SNEGSKA (reference sequence). The CDR3 here is CSAPNDRAETQYF. For the CDR3, the DNA is TGCAGTGCGCCCAATGACAGGGCGGAGACCCAGTACTTC.

This clonotype has a count of ten or more. The chain uses TRBV5-1 and TRBJ2-7, with no clear D. Trimming left V 2 bases short and J 2 bases short, with 20 bases between. This CDR3 contains 17 residues. The germline V gene has CDR1 SGHRS and CDR2 YFSETQ. CDR3 nucleotide sequence: TGCGCCAGCAGCTTAGTTGCGTCTTCAGTACCAACCTACGAGCAGTACTTC. This encodes CASSLVASSVPTYEQYF.

Turning to this clonotype: One base away lies a much larger clone, so this may be a sequencing read error. The CDR3 bases are TGTGCCAGCAGTTACAACTCACAGGGAAAAAAAGAGACCCAGTACTTC. Translation gives CASSYNSQGKKETQYF. The rearrangement links TRBV6-2 or TRBV6-3 to TRBJ2-5; perhaps TRBD1 as D (6 bases). The CDR3 consists of 16 residues. The V gene's germline CDR1 is MNHEY and CDR2 SVGEGT. V was cut by 2 bases and J by 3 bases, with 16 bases left in between.

This clonotype has a count of ten or more. The chain couples TRBV25-1 to TRBJ2-1; the D gene is possibly TRBD2 (5 bases). The V gene's germline CDR1 is MGHDK and CDR2 SYGVNS. V was trimmed by 3 bases and J by 5 bases, leaving 11 bases between them. There are 14 residues in the CDR3. The CDR3 DNA follows: TGTGCCAGCAGTGACAGTCAGCGGCACAATGAGCAGTTCTTC. Its protein is CASSDSQRHNEQFF.

Worth noting for this clonotype: Possible read error: a much larger clone is one base away. The rearrangement uses TRBV7-6 and TRBJ2-5, with 8 bases aligning to TRBD2. Germline lookup yields CDR1 SGHVS and CDR2 FNYEAQ. The CDR3 contains 13 residues. CDR3 amino acids: CASRTSQGETQDF. CDR3 nucleotides: TGTGCCAGCCGGACTAGCCAGGGAGAGACCCAGGACTTC. Variable domain in full (rest from reference TRBV7-6 and TRBJ2-5): GAGVSQSPRYKVTKRGQDVALRCDPISGHVSLYWYRQALGQGPEFLTYFNYEAQQDKSGLPNDRFSAERPEGSISTLTIQRTEQRDSAMYRCASRTSQGETQDFGPGTRLLVL.

This sequence joins TRBV10-2 and TRBJ1-2; 7 bases agree with TRBD1. Germline-derived CDR1 and CDR2 are WSHSY and SAAADI. After removal of 7 bases from V and 5 bases from J, the junction contained 7 bases not matched to a gene. This CDR3 is 13 amino acids long. The DNA for the CDR3 is TGCGCCAGCAAAGAGACAGGGAGTTATGGCTACACCTTC. Translated, it gives CASKETGSYGYTF.

This clonotype was counted between two and nine times. At one boundary the junction diverges from the germline segment, which might be a read error. This CDR3 is CASSQARGLRGDIQDF. CDR3 nucleotides: TGCGCCAGCAGCCAAGCGAGGGGATTGAGGGGAGACATTCAGGACTTC. This sequence joins TRBV4-3 and TRBJ2-4, with D perhaps given as TRBD1 or TRBD2 (5 bases each). This CDR3 comprises 16 residues. Germline lookup yields CDR1 LGHNA and CDR2 YSLEER.

This clonotype occurred a few times. This may come from a read error, since a much larger clone is one base off. The rearrangement links TRBV7-2 to TRBJ2-5; 9 bases match TRBD2. The CDR3 is made up of 16 amino acids. Germline CDR1 is SGHTA and CDR2 is FQGNSA. V dropped 0 bases and J dropped 6; count of bases not matched to a gene: 8. CDR3 coding DNA: TGTGCCAGCAGCTTAGCGGGTAGCGGGGGCCGTCAGACCCAGTACTTC. This gives the protein CASSLAGSGGRQTQYF.

This sequence joins TRBV6-2 or TRBV6-3 and TRBJ2-7; D is perhaps TRBD2 (5 bases). Germline CDR1 is MNHEY and CDR2 is SVGEGT. The CDR3 sequence is 14 residues long. Trimming pared 6 bases from V and 4 bases from J, leaving 16 bases between. The CDR3 DNA reads as TGTGCCAGCAGCGTAGATCACGGAGGATACGAGCAGTACTTC. Its protein product is CASSVDHGGYEQYF.

Only one count was recorded for this clonotype. CDR3 coding DNA: TGTGCCAGCAGACAACAGAGCGGGGGGGCTGGTGAGACCCAGTACTTC. It is translated as CASRQQSGGAGETQYF. V is TRBV4-2 and J is TRBJ2-5, with TRBD2 matching 10 bases. The germline V gene has CDR1 LGHNA and CDR2 YNFKEQ. V shed 6 bases and J 5 bases; nucleotides not matched to a gene: 12. This CDR3 is built from 16 residues.

The chain uses TRBV7-2 and TRBJ2-3; unclear D gene. V was trimmed by 6 bases and J by 2 bases, leaving 12 bases between them. Germline values: CDR1 SGHTA, CDR2 FQGNSA. The CDR3 contains 14 residues. In DNA, the CDR3 is TGTGCCAGCAGTGTCAGGCGGTTCACAGATACGCAGTATTTT. The encoded protein is CASSVRRFTDTQYF.

The chain links TRBV7-9 to TRBJ1-1; no definite D call. V was clipped by 2 bases and J by 8 bases, with 15 bases between them. Germline CDR1 is SEHNR and CDR2 is FQNEAQ (reference sequence). The CDR3 covers 14 residues. The CDR3 bases are TGTGCCAGCAGCTTACGATCGCAAACGGCGGAAGCTTTCTTT. Translated, it gives CASSLRSQTAEAFF.

The genes are TRBV5-1 and TRBJ2-6, with D possibly being TRBD1 (5 bases). The CDR3 runs to 15 residues. CDR1 is SGHRS and CDR2 is YFSETQ in the germline V gene. Trimming took 3 bases from V and 2 from J, leaving 9 bases between them. The CDR3 DNA is TGCGCCAGCAGCTACCAGGGTCCTGGGGCCAACGTCCTGACTTTC. Translated: CASSYQGPGANVLTF. The full variable domain, with the rest looked up from reference TRBV5-1 and TRBJ2-6, is KAGVTQTPRYLIKTRGQQVTLSCSPISGHRSVSWYQQTPGQGLQFLFEYFSETQRNKGNFPGRFSGRQFSNSRSEMNVSTLELGDSALYLCASSYQGPGANVLTFGAGSRLTVL.

This clonotype appeared many times. V usage is TRBV5-1 and J usage is TRBJ2-5, with D unresolved. The CDR3 has 14 residues. V was shortened by 1 base and J by 2 bases, with 9 bases between the two germline ends. Germline-derived CDR1 and CDR2 are SGHRS and YFSETQ. The CDR3 reads CASSLWAGQETQYF. The CDR3 DNA follows: TGCGCCAGCAGCTTGTGGGCAGGACAAGAGACCCAGTACTTC.